The present T cell receptor (beta chain) was sequenced within a study of blood T cell repertoires in COVID-19. Overall study: Italy, Spain and the United States were the sources of the convalescent and acute COVID-19 samples.

Authors' analysis steps: Reference gene primer amplification yielded estimated nucleated cell counts. Assay used: immunoSEQ multiplex PCR; TCRdb lists only in-frame clones, some missing. V and J calls and clone size follow that table, whereas D and trimming were derived from the DNA. The sample comprises 200,000 to 250,000 clones, about 85% of which are singletons, and approximately 12% rests with the top ten. The CDR3 contains 12 residues. V was shortened by 5 bases and J by 3 bases, with 8 bases between the two germline ends. Per the germline V gene, CDR1 is SEHNR and CDR2 is FQNEAQ (reference sequence).

The sequence came from a woman between 18 and 30 years old who had recovered from COVID-19. The specimen sequenced was peripheral blood. This chain links TRBV7-9 with TRBJ2-7; tentatively, D is TRBD2 (5 bases). CDR3 sequence: CASSTRGYEQYF. The DNA of the CDR3 is TGTGCCAGCAGCACACGGGGCTACGAGCAGTACTTC.